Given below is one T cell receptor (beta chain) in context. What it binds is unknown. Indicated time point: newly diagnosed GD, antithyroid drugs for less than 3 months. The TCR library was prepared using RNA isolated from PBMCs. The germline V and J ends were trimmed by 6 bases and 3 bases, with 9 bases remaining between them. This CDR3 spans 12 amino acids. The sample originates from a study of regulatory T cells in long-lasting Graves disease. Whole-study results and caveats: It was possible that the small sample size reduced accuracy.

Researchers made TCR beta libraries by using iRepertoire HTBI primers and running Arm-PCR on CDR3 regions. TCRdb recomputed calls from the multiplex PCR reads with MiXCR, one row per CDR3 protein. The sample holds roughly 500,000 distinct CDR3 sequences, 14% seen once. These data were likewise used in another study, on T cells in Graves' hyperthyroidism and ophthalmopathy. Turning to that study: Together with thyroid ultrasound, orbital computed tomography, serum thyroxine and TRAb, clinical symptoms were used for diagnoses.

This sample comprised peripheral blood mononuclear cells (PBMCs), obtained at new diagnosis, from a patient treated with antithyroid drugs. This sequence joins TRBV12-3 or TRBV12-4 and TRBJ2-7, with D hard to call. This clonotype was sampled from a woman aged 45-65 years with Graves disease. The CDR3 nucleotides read TGTGCCAGCAGGGGTAGAAGCTACGAGCAGTACTTC. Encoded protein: CASRGRSYEQYF.